Listed here is a single T cell receptor (beta chain). The antigen is undetermined. The CDR3 runs 16 residues. With 3 bases clipped from V and 2 bases from J, the junction kept 5 bases outside the gene matches. The germline CDR1 and CDR2 sequences are SGDLS and YYNGEE. Healthy Caucasians, and only they, were the donors. This specimen comes from a study of identical twins. TCRdb passed the 5' RACE reads through MiXCR, listing each CDR3 protein once. The table includes some 1,700,000 distinct CDR3 sequences, about 32% detected once. Study results and caveats: Fewer insertions characterized abundant cord blood beta clonotypes, whereas memory repertoires showed none.

The receptor was isolated from a newborn girl in good health. The specimen sequenced was cord blood. V is TRBV9 and J is TRBJ2-3; 11 bases fit TRBD2. The CDR3 loop reads CASSGGTSGYTDTQYF. For the CDR3, the DNA is TGTGCCAGCAGCGGCGGGACTAGCGGATACACAGATACGCAGTATTTT.